This T cell receptor (beta chain) was sequenced for a study of T cell repertoires in cytomegalovirus infection. Study summary: Both CMV infection and a matching HLA type were indicated by public TCR beta signatures.

This clonotype was counted at least ten times. The antigen is not known. Study-wide results and caveats: Clonotypes of TCR beta that were HLA-C-restricted and CMV-specific dominated the ex vivo response. Frequencies of public TCR beta families were cumulated, and this identified carriers of CMV plus the relevant HLA.

TCRdb itself ran the reads through MiXCR, one entry per CDR3 protein. The sample contains over 90,000 distinct CDR3 sequences, approximately 15% of which appear only once. Germline V gene data show CDR1 as ENHRY and CDR2 as SYGVKD. Trimming pared 2 bases from V and 0 bases from J, leaving 11 bases between. The CDR3 is 15 residues long. Material for sequencing was PBMCs. The sequence derives from a human donor in good health (CMV status not recorded). Some clones in this sample may be carry-over from other donors' samples. The chain joins TRBV10-3 to TRBJ2-7; no clear D. The CDR3 here is CAISERPFSSYEQYF. For the CDR3, the DNA is TGTGCCATCAGTGAGCGGCCGTTTAGCTCCTACGAGCAGTACTTC.